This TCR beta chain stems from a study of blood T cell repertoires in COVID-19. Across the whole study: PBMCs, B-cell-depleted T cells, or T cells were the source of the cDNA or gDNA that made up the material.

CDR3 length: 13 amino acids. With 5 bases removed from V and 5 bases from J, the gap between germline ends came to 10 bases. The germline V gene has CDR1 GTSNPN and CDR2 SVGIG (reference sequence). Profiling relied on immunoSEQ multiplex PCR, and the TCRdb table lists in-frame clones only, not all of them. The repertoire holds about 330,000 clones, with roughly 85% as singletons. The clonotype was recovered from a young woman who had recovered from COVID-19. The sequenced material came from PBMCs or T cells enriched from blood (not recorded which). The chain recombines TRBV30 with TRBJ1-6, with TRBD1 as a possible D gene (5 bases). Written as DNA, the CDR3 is TGTGCCTGGGCGCGACAGAATAATTCACCCCTCCACTTT. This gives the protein CAWARQNNSPLHF.